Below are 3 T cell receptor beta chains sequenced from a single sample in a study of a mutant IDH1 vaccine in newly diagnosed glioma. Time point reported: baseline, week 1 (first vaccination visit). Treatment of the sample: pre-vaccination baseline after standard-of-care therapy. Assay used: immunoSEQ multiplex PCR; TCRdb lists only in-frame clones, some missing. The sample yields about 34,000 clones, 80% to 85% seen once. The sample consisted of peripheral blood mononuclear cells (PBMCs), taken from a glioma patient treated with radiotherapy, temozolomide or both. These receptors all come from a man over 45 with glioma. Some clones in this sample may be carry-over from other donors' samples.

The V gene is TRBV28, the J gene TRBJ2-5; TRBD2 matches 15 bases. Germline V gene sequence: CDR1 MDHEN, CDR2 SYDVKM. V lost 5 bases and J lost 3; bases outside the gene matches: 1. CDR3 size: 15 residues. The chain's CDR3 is CASSRTSGREETQYF. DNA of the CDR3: TGTGCCAGCAGTCGGACTAGCGGGAGGGAAGAGACCCAGTACTTC.

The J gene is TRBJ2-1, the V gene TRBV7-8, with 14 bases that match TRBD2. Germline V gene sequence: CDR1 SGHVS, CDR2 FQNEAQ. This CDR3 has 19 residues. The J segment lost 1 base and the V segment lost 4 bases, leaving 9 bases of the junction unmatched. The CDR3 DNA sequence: TGTGCCAGCAGCTCGGGACTAGCGGGAGAAGGGACTTCCTACAATGAGCAGTTCTTC. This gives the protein CASSSGLAGEGTSYNEQFF. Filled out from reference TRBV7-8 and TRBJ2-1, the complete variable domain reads GAGVSQSPRYKVAKRGQDVALRCDPISGHVSLFWYQQALGQGPEFLTYFQNEAQLDKSGLPSDRFFAERPEGSVSTLKIQRTQQEDSAVYLCASSSGLAGEGTSYNEQFFGPGTRLTVL.

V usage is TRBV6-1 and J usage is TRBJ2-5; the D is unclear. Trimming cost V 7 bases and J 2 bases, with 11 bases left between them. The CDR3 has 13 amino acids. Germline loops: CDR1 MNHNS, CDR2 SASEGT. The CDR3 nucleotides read TGTGCCAGCAAGTGGGATCAACAAGAGACCCAGTACTTC. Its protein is CASKWDQQETQYF.